One and the same sample provided the 16 T cell receptor beta chains below, sequenced in a study of cytomegalovirus exposure and HLA in healthy donors. Researchers ran the PCR with 60 Vbeta and 13 Jbeta primers. Assay used: immunoSEQ multiplex PCR; TCRdb lists only in-frame clones, some missing. The sample has under 200,000 clones; almost 85% are singletons. Specimen: PBMCs. The origin of the receptors is a man aged 25-45 years in good health and CMV-seronegative.

This CDR3 is CASSLGGQGSYEQYF. CDR3 DNA sequence: TGTGCCAGCAGCCTGGGTGGACAGGGCTCCTACGAGCAGTACTTC. The V call is TRBV7-6, the J call TRBJ2-7; 8 nucleotides align to TRBD1. V gave up 5 bases and J gave up 0 bases; unmatched junction bases: 6. CDR1 is SGHVS and CDR2 is FNYEAQ in the germline V gene. The CDR3 has 15 amino acids.

This clone has just one count. The chain uses TRBV4-1 and TRBJ2-7; maybe TRBD1 (6 bases). This CDR3 contains 16 residues. Germline CDR1 reads MGHRA; CDR2 reads YSYEKL. Trimming removed 0 bases from V and 0 bases from J, with 12 bases in between. For the CDR3, the DNA is TGCGCCAGCAGCCAAGATCAGTGGACAGCCTCCTACGAGCAGTACTTC. Amino acid sequence: CASSQDQWTASYEQYF.

The CDR3 sequence: CASRRNSPPSYSNQPQHF. Here the CDR3 DNA reads TGTGCAAGTCGCCGGAACAGCCCTCCATCCTATAGCAATCAGCCCCAGCATTTT. V usage is TRBV12-2 and J usage is TRBJ1-5; the table calls TRBD1, which could not be checked here. TRBV12-2 is an annotated pseudogene. The CDR3 covers 18 residues.

The chain recombines TRBV29-1 with TRBJ2-1; maybe TRBD1 (5 bases). The CDR3 has 14 amino acids. V was pared by 4 bases and J by 0 bases, with 10 bases between. Looked up from germline, CDR1 is SQVTM and CDR2 is ANQGSEA. CDR3 residues: CSVGGTSSYNEQFF. The CDR3 nucleotides read TGCAGCGTTGGGGGCACCAGCTCCTACAATGAGCAGTTCTTC.

The chain has TRBV18 and TRBJ1-5; 8 bases map to TRBD1. Germline CDR1 KGHSH, CDR2 LQKENI. V shed 5 bases, J shed 0 bases, and the junction held 6 bases outside the gene matches. The CDR3 runs to 16 residues. CDR3 in DNA: TGTGCCAGCTCAGCGACAGGGGCTCTTAGCAATCAGCCCCAGCATTTT. Translating it yields CASSATGALSNQPQHF. The whole variable domain, filled in from reference TRBV18 and TRBJ1-5, reads NAGVMQNPRHLVRRRGQEARLRCSPMKGHSHVYWYRQLPEEGLKFMVYLQKENIIDESGMPKERFSAEFPKEGPSILRIQQVVRGDSAAYFCASSATGALSNQPQHFGDGTRLSIL.

J is TRBJ1-2 and V is TRBV5-4; no firm D call. The CDR3 sequence is 13 residues long. V lost 1 base and J lost 6, with 10 bases in between. CDR1 is SGHNT and CDR2 is YYREEE in the germline V gene (reference sequence). The CDR3 bases are TGTGCCAGCAGCTTGCGCCAGTTGCATGGCTACACCTTC. Its protein is CASSLRQLHGYTF.

This chain uses TRBV27 with TRBJ1-3; a possible D gene is TRBD1 (5 bases). Germline CDR1 reads MNHEY; CDR2 reads SMNVEV (reference sequence). V was clipped by 0 bases and J by 5 bases, with 8 bases between them. This CDR3 spans 14 amino acids. The CDR3 protein is CASSLSGLRNTIYF. The CDR3 bases are TGTGCCAGCAGTTTATCGGGACTACGAAACACCATATATTTT.

This chain joins TRBV6-1 and TRBJ2-4, with D possibly matching TRBD2 (5 bases). The CDR3 is made up of 16 amino acids. CDR1 is MNHNS, CDR2 SASEGT, per germline. Trimming took 2 bases from V and 0 from J, leaving 11 bases between them. CDR3 protein: CASSEWELEAKNIQYF. CDR3 coding DNA: TGTGCCAGCAGTGAATGGGAACTAGAAGCCAAAAACATTCAGTACTTC.

V and J are TRBV7-9 and TRBJ2-1, with 7 bases identical to TRBD2. CDR3 length equals 14 residues. CDR1 is SEHNR and CDR2 is FQNEAQ in the germline V gene (reference sequence). J gave up 8 bases and V 0 bases, and 4 bases lay outside the gene matches. This CDR3 reads CASSLAGGVDEQFF. CDR3 nucleotide sequence: TGTGCCAGCAGCTTAGCGGGAGGGGTCGATGAGCAGTTCTTC.

The chain combines TRBV11-3 with TRBJ2-3; the D is unclear. CDR3 length equals 16 residues. CDR1 SGHNT and CDR2 YENEEA come from the germline V gene. Trimming pared 1 base from V and 1 base from J, leaving 12 bases between. CDR3 residues: CASSLGSGHRTDTQYF. The CDR3 DNA reads TGTGCCAGCAGCTTAGGTTCGGGTCATCGCACAGATACGCAGTATTTT.

The CDR3 DNA sequence: TGTGCCAGCAGCGTAGCCCCCACCTACGAGCAGTACTTC. Translating gives CASSVAPTYEQYF. V gene TRBV9 combines with J gene TRBJ2-7; D gene unclear. Germline V gives CDR1 SGDLS, CDR2 YYNGEE. This CDR3 has 13 residues. Trimming cost V 0 bases and J 2 bases, with 6 bases left between them.

The chain links TRBV6-5 to TRBJ1-5; D is ambiguous. This CDR3 is 14 amino acids long. Germline V gene data show CDR1 as MNHEY and CDR2 as SVGAGI. Trimming shortened V by 4 bases and J by 2 bases, and 9 bases separated the two germline ends. CDR3 DNA: TGTGCCAGCAGTTGGAGTGGAGGCAATCAGCCCCAGCATTTT. Translation gives CASSWSGGNQPQHF.

The gene calls are TRBV5-1 and TRBJ1-2; 7 bases are shared with TRBD1. Germline V gives CDR1 SGHRS, CDR2 YFSETQ. CDR3 length: 14 amino acids. J lost 6 bases, V lost 0 bases, and 5 bases had no gene match. The CDR3 DNA follows: TGCGCCAGCAGCTTGGCGGGACAGAAACATGGCTACACCTTC. Translating it yields CASSLAGQKHGYTF.

The rearrangement links TRBV7-9 to TRBJ2-2, with TRBD1 matching over 10 bases. After removal of 2 bases from V and 4 bases from J, the junction contained 4 bases not matched to a gene. The length of the CDR3 is 16 residues. The V gene's germline CDR1 is SEHNR and CDR2 FQNEAQ (reference sequence). The CDR3 loop is CASSLLGTGVTGELFF. In nucleotides, the CDR3 is TGTGCCAGCAGCTTATTAGGGACAGGGGTCACCGGGGAGCTGTTTTTT. Using reference TRBV7-9 and TRBJ2-2 for the parts outside the CDR3, the full variable domain is DTGVSQNPRHKITKRGQNVTFRCDPISEHNRLYWYRQTLGQGPEFLTYFQNEAQLEKSRLLSDRFSAERPKGSFSTLEIQRTEQGDSAMYLCASSLLGTGVTGELFFGEGSRLTVL.

This clone occurred a few times. This chain uses TRBV6-1 with TRBJ2-3, with 8 bases identical to TRBD2. Per germline, CDR1 MNHNS and CDR2 SASEGT. The ends lost 4 bases at V and 3 bases at J; junction bases unmatched: 6. The CDR3 runs 15 residues. In DNA, the CDR3 is TGTGCCAGCAGTGGTCGGCGGGGGGCTACAGATACGCAGTATTTT. It codes for CASSGRRGATDTQYF.

The chain uses TRBV30 and TRBJ1-2, with D perhaps matching TRBD1 (5 bases). The CDR3 covers 12 residues. CDR1 and CDR2 from the germline V gene are GTSNPN and SVGIG (reference sequence). Trimming took off 2 bases at V and 5 bases at J, with 9 bases between the two ends. The CDR3 DNA follows: TGTGCCTGGAGTCCAGGGTTTTATGGCTACACCTTC. Protein sequence: CAWSPGFYGYTF.